This T cell receptor beta chain originates from a study of blood T cells in healthy people across ages. Study-wide results and limits: Naive T cell percentage showed a strong correlation with TCR beta diversity. The diversity estimates, figures obtained from one million T cells, were considered underestimates.

For the second PCR, which ran for roughly 6 to 11 cycles, a sample-barcoded 5' primer and a J-beta primer mix were used. TCRdb reprocessed the 5' RACE reads via MiXCR and lists one record per CDR3 protein. The sample includes hundreds of thousands of distinct CDR3 sequences, roughly three fifths of them seen just once. The study drew donors from healthy Caucasian individuals in Russia aged roughly 6 to 90. Turning to this clonotype: The target antigen is unknown.

Trimming left V 1 base short and J 0 bases short, with 16 bases between. CDR3 length: 17 residues. The germline V gene encodes CDR1 SGHKS and CDR2 YYEKEE (reference sequence). Sequencing input: blood. The TCR was taken from a man aged 35 to 55 in good health. The chain recombines TRBV5-5 with TRBJ2-5; TRBD1 might be the D (5 bases). CDR3 nucleotide sequence: TGTGCCAGCAGCTTGACACGGTTTGGCAGGGACCAAGAGACCCAGTACTTC. The encoded protein is CASSLTRFGRDQETQYF.